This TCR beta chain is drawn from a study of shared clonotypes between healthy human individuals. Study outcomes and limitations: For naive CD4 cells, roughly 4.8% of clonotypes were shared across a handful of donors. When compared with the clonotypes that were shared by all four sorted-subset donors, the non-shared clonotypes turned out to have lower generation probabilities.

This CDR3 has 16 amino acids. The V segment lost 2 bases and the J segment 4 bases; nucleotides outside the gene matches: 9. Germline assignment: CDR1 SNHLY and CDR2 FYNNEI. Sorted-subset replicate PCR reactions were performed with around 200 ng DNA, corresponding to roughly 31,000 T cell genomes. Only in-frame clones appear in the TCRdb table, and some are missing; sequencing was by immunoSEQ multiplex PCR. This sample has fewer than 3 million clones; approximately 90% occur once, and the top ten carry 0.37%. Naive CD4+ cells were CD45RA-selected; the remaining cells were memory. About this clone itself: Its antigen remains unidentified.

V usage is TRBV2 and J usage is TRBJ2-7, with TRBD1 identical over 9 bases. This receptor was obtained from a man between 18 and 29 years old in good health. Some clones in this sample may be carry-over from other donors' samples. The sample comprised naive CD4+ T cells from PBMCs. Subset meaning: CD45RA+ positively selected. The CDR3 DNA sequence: TGTGCCAGCAGTGAATCCGCGGACAGGGGTGGTTACGAGCAGTACTTC. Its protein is CASSESADRGGYEQYF.